This T cell receptor (beta chain) comes out of a study of blood T cell repertoires in COVID-19. Generated by immunoSEQ multiplex PCR, the TCRdb table keeps only in-frame clones and is missing some. The sample includes around 140,000 clones, over 80% of them seen just once. Trimming left V 0 bases short and J 4 bases short, with 9 bases between. The CDR3 consists of 14 residues. Germline V gene data show CDR1 as SGHTA and CDR2 as FQGNSA. This rearrangement joins TRBV7-2 to TRBJ1-2; D is uncertain. Sequencing was performed on peripheral blood. This TCR was sampled from a human donor in a cohort sampled during active COVID-19. CDR3 nucleotide sequence: TGTGCCAGCAGCTTAGCGCCAGTTGCCTATGGCTACACCTTC. This codes for CASSLAPVAYGYTF.